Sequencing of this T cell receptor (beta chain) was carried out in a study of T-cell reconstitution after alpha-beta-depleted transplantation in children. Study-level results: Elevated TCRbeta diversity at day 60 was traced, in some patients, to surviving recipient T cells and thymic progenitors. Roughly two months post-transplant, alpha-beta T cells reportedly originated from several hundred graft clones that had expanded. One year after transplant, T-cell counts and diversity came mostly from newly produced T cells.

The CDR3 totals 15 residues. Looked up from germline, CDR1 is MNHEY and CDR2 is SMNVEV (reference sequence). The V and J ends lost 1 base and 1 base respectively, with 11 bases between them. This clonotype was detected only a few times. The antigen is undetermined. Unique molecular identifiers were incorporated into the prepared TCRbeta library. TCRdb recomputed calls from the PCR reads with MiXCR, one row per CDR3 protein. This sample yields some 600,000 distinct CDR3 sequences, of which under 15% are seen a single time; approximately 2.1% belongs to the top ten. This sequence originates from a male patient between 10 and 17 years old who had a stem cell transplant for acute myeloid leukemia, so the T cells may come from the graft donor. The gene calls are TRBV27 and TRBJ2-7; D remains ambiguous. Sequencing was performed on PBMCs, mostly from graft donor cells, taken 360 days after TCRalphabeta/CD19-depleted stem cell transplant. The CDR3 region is CASSLWAALSYEQYF. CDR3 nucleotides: TGTGCCAGCAGTTTATGGGCAGCTTTATCCTACGAGCAGTACTTC.